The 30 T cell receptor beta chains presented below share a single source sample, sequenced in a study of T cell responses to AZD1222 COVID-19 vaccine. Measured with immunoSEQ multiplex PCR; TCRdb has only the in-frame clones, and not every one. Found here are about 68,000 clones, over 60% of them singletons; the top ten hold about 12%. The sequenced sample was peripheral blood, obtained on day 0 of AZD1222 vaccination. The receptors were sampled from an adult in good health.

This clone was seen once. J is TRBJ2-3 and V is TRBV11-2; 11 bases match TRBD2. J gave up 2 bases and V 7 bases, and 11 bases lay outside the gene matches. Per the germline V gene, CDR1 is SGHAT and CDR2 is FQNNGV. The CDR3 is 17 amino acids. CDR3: CASTWTSGLRATDTQYF. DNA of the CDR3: TGTGCCAGCACTTGGACTAGCGGGCTTAGGGCCACAGATACGCAGTATTTT.

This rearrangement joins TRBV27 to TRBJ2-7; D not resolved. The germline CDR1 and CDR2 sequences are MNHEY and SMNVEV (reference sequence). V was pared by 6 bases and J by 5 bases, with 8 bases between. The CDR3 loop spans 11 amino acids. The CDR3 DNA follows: TGTGCCAGCAGCCAAGGCCACGAGCAGTACTTC. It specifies CASSQGHEQYF.

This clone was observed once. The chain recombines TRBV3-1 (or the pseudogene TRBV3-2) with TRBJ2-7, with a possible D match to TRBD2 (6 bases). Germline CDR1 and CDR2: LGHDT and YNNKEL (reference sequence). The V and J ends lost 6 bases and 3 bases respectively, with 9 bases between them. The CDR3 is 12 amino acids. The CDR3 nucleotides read TGTGCCAGCAGGGGGGGAGGCTACGAGCAGTACTTC. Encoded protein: CASRGGGYEQYF.

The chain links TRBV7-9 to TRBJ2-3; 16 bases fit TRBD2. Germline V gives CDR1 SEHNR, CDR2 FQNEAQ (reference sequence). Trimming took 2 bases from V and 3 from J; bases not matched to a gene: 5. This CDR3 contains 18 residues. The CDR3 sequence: CASSLRGLAGGPTDTQYF. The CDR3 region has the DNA TGTGCCAGCAGCTTAAGGGGACTAGCGGGGGGGCCAACAGATACGCAGTATTTT.

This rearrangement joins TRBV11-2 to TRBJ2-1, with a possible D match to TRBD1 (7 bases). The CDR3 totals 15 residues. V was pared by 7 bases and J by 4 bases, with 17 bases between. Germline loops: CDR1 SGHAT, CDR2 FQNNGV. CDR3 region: CASNLGGGMYNEQFF. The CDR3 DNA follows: TGTGCCAGCAACCTAGGAGGGGGCATGTACAATGAGCAGTTCTTC.

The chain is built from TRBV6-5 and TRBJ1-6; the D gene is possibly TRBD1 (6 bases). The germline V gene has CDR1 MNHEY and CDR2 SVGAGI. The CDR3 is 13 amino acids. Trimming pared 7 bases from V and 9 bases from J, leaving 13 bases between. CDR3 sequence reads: CASTGTGTSPLHF. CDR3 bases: TGTGCCAGCACTGGCACAGGGACTTCACCCCTCCACTTT.

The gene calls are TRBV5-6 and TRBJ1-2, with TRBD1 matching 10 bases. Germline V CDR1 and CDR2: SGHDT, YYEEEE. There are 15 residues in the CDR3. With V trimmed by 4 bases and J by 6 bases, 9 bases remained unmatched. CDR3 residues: CASSQIGQGVDGYTF. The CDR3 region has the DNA TGTGCCAGCAGCCAAATAGGACAGGGGGTTGATGGCTACACCTTC.

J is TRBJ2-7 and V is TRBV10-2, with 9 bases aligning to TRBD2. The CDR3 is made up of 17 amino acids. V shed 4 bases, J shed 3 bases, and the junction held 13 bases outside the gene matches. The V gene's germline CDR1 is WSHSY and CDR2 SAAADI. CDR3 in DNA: TGCGCCAGCAGTGGCGGGGTAGCGGGGGCCCTCAACTACGAGCAGTACTTC. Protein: CASSGGVAGALNYEQYF.

The chain's CDR3 is CASSVLDSTENTEAFF. CDR3 coding DNA: TGTGCCAGCAGCGTACTAGACAGCACGGAGAACACTGAAGCTTTCTTT. V gene TRBV9 combines with J gene TRBJ1-1, with D perhaps TRBD1 (5 bases). CDR1 and CDR2 from the germline V gene are SGDLS and YYNGEE. This CDR3 contains 16 residues. The V end was cut by 1 base, the J end by 1 base, with 14 bases between.

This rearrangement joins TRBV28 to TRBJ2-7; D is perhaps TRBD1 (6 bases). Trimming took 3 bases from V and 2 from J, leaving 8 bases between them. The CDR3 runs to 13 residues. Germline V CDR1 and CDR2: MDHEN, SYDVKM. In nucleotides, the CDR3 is TGTGCCAGCAGTTTCGGGACAACCTACGAGCAGTACTTC. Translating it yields CASSFGTTYEQYF. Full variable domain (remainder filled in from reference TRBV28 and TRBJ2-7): DVKVTQSSRYLVKRTGEKVFLECVQDMDHENMFWYRQDPGLGLRLIYFSYDVKMKEKGDIPEGYSVSREKKERFSLILESASTNQTSMYLCASSFGTTYEQYFGPGTRLTVT.

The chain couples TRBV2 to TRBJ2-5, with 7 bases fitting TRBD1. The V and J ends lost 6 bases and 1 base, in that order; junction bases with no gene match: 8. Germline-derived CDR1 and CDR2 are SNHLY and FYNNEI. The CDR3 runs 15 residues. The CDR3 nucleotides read TGTGCCAGCAGACGGGGCGACAGGGTCCAAGAGACCCAGTACTTC. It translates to CASRRGDRVQETQYF.

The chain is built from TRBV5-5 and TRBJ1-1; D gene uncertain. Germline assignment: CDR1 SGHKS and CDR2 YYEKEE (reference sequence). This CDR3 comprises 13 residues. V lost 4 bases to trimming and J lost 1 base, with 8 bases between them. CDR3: CASSPQQNTEAFF. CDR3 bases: TGTGCCAGCAGCCCACAGCAGAACACTGAAGCTTTCTTT.

The CDR3 DNA reads TGTGCCAGCAGCTTAGCTGCGGGGGGCACCGGGGAGCTGTTTTTT. Protein: CASSLAAGGTGELFF. V gene TRBV7-2 combines with J gene TRBJ2-2; the match to TRBD2 covers 8 bases. Germline V gene lookup returns CDR1 SGHTA and CDR2 FQGNSA. The CDR3 has 15 amino acids. The V segment lost 0 bases and the J segment 4 bases; nucleotides outside the gene matches: 1.

CDR3 in DNA: TGCGCCAGCAGTCATTTGGAGGGGGACACCCGATCATCCACCTTC. Protein: CASSHLEGDTRSSTF. The chain employs TRBV23-1 and TRBJ1-2; D possibly corresponds to TRBD1 (6 bases). TRBV23-1 is identified as an open reading frame with a role that is uncertain. The CDR3 spans 15 residues. Trimming left V 3 bases short and J 13 bases short, with 24 bases between.

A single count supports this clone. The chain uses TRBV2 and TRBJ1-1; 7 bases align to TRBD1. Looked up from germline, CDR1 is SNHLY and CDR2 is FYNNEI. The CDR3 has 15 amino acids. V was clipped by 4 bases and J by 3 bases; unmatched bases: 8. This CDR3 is CASSGLGGRYTEAFF. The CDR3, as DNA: TGTGCCAGCAGTGGTCTAGGGGGCAGGTACACTGAAGCTTTCTTT.

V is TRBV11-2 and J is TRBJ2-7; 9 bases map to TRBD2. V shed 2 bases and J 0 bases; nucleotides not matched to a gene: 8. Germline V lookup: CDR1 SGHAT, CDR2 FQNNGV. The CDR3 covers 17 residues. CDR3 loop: CASSLMASGAHSYEQYF. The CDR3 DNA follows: TGTGCCAGCAGCTTAATGGCTAGCGGGGCCCACTCCTACGAGCAGTACTTC.

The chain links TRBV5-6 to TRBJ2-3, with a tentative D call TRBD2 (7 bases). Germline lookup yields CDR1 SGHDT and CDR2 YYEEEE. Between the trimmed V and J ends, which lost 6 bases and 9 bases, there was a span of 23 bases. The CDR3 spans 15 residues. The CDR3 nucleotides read TGTGCCAGCACCATTGGGGGGGGGCCGGCCCGGACGCAGTATTTT. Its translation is CASTIGGGPARTQYF. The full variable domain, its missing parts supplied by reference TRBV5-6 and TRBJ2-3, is DAGVTQSPTHLIKTRGQQVTLRCSPKSGHDTVSWYQQALGQGPQFIFQYYEEEERQRGNFPDRFSGHQFPNYSSELNVNALLLGDSALYLCASTIGGGPARTQYFGPGTRLTVL.

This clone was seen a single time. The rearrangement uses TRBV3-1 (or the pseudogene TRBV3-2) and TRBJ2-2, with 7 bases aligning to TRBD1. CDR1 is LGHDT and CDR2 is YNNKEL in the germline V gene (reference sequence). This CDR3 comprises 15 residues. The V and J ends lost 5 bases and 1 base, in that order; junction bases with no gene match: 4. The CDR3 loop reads CASSSWTGNTGELFF. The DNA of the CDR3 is TGTGCCAGCAGCTCATGGACAGGGAACACCGGGGAGCTGTTTTTT.

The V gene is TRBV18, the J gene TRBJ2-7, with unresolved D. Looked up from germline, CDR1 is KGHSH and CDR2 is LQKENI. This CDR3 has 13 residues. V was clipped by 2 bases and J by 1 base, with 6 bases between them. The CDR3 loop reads CASSPFGSYEQYF. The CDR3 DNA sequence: TGTGCCAGCTCACCATTCGGATCCTACGAGCAGTACTTC.

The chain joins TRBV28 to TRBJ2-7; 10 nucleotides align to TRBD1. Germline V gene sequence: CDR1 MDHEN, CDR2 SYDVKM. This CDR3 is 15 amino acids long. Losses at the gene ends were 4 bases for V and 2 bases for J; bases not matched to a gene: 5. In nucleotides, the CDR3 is TGTGCCAGCAGTTCCCCCGGGACAGGGGCCTACGAGCAGTACTTC. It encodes CASSSPGTGAYEQYF.

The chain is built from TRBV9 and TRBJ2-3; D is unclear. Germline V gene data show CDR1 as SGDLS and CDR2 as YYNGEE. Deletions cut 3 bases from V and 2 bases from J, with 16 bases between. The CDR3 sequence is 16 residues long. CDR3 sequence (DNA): TGTGCCAGCAGCGCTAATAATTTGCAACACACAGATACGCAGTATTTT. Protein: CASSANNLQHTDTQYF.

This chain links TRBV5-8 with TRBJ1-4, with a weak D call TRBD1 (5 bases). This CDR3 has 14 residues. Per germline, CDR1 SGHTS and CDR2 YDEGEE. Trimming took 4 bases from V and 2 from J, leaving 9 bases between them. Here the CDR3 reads CASSQGWTNEKLFF. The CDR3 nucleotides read TGTGCCAGCAGCCAGGGATGGACTAATGAAAAACTGTTTTTT.

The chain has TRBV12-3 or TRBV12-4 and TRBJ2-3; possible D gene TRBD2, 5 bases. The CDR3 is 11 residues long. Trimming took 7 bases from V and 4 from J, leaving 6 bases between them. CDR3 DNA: TGTGCCAGCAAAGCGGCAGATACGCAGTATTTT. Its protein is CASKAADTQYF.

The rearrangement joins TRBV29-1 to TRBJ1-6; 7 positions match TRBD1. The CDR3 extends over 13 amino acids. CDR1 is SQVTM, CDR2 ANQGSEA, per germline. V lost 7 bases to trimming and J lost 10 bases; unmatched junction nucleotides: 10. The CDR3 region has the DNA TGCAGCGCAAGCCGGGACAGATCCTCACCCCTCCACTTT. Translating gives CSASRDRSSPLHF.

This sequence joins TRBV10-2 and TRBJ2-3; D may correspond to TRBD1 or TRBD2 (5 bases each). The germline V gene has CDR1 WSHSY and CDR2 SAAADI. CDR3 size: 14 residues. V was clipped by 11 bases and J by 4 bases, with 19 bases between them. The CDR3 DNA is TGCGCCGGGGGAACCGGGACCCCAGCAGATACGCAGTATTTT. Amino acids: CAGGTGTPADTQYF.

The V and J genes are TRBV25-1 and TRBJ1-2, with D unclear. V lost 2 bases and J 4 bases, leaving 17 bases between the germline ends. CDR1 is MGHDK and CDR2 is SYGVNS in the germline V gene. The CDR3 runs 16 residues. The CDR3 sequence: CASSEGSGTAFYGYTF. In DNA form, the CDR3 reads TGTGCCAGCAGTGAAGGATCGGGAACAGCGTTCTATGGCTACACCTTC.

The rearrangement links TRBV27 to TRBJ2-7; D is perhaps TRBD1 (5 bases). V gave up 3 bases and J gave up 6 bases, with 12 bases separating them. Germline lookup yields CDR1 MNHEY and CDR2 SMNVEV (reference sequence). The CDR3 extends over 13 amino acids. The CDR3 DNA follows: TGTGCCAGCAGTTTTCTAGGGGATGGCGAGCAGTACTTC. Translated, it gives CASSFLGDGEQYF.

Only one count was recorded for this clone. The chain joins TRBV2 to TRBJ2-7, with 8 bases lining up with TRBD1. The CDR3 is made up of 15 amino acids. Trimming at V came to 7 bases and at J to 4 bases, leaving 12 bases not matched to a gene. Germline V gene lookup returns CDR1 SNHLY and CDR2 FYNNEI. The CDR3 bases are TGTGCCAGCATGCCGGACAGGGCTACCCCTTACGAGCAGTACTTC. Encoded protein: CASMPDRATPYEQYF.

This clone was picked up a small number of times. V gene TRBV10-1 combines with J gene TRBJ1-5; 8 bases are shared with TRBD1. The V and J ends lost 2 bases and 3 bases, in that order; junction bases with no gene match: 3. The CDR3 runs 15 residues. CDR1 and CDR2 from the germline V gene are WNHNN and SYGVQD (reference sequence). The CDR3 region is CASSEGQGYNQPQHF. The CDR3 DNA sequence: TGCGCCAGCAGTGAGGGACAGGGATACAATCAGCCCCAGCATTTT.

The CDR3 loop is CASSPFRVEYGYTF. The CDR3, as DNA: TGTGCCAGCAGCCCTTTCAGGGTGGAGTATGGCTACACCTTC. The chain combines TRBV9 with TRBJ1-2, with D perhaps matching TRBD1 (5 bases). This CDR3 spans 14 amino acids. With 4 bases removed from V and 5 bases from J, the gap between germline ends came to 15 bases. Germline V gene sequence: CDR1 SGDLS, CDR2 YYNGEE.